The clone carrying this T cell receptor beta chain was counted a single time. Its antigen is as yet unknown. These data are taken from a study of radiotherapy plus CTLA-4 blockade in lung cancer. Study-level points and caveats: Expansion in blood of tumor-derived TCR clones was seen after radiotherapy plus ipilimumab.

V was pared by 1 base and J by 2 bases, with 5 bases between. Germline CDR1 reads SGHRS; CDR2 reads YFSETQ. This CDR3 comprises 13 residues. Method: immunoSEQ multiplex PCR; TCRdb's copy keeps in-frame clones and lacks some. In the table there are 30,000 or so clones, approximately 77% of which are singletons. Participants had chemo-refractory metastatic non-small-cell lung cancer and were treated with focal radiation plus ipilimumab CTLA-4 blockade. The clonotype was recovered from a human donor with non-small cell lung cancer whose response to radiotherapy plus ipilimumab could not be evaluated. The rearrangement joins TRBV5-1 to TRBJ2-3; D is uncertain. Material: peripheral blood, obtained from a patient treated with radiotherapy plus ipilimumab. CDR3 region: CASSLSVTDTQYF. In DNA, the CDR3 is TGCGCCAGCAGCTTGTCAGTCACAGATACGCAGTATTTT.